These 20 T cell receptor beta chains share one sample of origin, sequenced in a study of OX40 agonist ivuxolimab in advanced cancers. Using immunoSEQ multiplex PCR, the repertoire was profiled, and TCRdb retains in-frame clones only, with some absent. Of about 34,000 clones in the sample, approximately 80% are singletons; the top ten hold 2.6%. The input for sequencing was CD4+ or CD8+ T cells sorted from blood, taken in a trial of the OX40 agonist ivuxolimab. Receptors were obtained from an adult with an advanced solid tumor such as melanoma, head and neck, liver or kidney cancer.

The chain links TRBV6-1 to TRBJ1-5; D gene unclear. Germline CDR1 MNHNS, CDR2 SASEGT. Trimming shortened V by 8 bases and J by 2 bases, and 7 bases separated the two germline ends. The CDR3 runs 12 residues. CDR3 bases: TGTGCCAGCCGGGTCGGCAATCAGCCCCAGCATTTT. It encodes CASRVGNQPQHF.

The CDR3 spells CASSSTLAGPTDTQYF. The CDR3 DNA reads TGTGCCAGTAGTTCTACGTTAGCGGGCCCCACAGATACGCAGTATTTT. V usage is TRBV19 and J usage is TRBJ2-3; TRBD2 aligns across 7 bases. The CDR3 extends over 16 amino acids. Germline V gene data show CDR1 as LNHDA and CDR2 as SQIVND (reference sequence). J was trimmed by 2 bases and V by 5 bases; bases with no gene match: 10.

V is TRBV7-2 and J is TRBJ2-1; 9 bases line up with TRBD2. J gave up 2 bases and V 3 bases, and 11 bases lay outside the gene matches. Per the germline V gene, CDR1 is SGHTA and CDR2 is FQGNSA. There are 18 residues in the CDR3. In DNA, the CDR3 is TGTGCCAGCAGCTTGGTCGCGGGAGGGGGAGCTACCTACAATGAGCAGTTCTTC. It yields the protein CASSLVAGGGATYNEQFF.

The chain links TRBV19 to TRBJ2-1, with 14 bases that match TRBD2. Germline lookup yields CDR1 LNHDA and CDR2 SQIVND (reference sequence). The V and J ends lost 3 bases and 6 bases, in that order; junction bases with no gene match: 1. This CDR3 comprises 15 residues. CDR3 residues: CASSIGLAGGNEQFF. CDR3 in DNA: TGTGCCAGTAGTATTGGACTAGCGGGAGGCAATGAGCAGTTCTTC.

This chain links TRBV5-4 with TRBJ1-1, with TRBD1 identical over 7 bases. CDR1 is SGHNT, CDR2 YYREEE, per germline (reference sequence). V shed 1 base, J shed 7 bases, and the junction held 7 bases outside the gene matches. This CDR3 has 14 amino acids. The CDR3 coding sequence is TGTGCCAGCAGCTTGCCTAGACAGGGAGGTGAAGCTTTCTTT. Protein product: CASSLPRQGGEAFF.

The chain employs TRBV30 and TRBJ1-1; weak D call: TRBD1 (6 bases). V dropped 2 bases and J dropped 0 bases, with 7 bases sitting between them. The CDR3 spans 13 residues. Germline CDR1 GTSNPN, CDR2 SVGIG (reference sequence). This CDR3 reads CAWSRGVNTEAFF. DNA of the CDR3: TGTGCCTGGAGTAGGGGGGTGAACACTGAAGCTTTCTTT.

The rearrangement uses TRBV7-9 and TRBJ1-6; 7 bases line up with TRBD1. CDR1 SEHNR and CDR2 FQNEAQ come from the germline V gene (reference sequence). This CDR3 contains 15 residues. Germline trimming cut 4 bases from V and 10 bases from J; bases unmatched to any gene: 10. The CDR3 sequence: CASSSPTGVTSPLHF. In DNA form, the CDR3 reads TGTGCCAGCAGCTCACCTACAGGGGTTACCTCACCCCTCCACTTT.

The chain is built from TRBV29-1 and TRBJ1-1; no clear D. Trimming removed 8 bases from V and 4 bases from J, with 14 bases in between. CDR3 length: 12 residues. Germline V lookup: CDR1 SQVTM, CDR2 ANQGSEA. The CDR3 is CSSLRVGTEAFF. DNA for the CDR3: TGCAGCTCATTAAGAGTAGGCACTGAAGCTTTCTTT.

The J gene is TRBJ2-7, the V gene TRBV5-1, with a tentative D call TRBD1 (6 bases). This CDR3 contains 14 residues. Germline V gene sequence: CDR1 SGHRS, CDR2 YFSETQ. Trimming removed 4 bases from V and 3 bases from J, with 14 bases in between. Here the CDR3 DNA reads TGCGCCAGCAGCCTACAGGGAGTAGACTACGAGCAGTACTTC. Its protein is CASSLQGVDYEQYF.

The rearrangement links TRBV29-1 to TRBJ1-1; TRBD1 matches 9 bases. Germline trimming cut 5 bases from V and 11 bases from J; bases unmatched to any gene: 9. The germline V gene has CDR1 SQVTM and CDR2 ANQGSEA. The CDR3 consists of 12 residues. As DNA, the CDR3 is TGCAGCGTTTGGGCGGGACAGGGTAAGGCTTTCTTT. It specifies CSVWAGQGKAFF.

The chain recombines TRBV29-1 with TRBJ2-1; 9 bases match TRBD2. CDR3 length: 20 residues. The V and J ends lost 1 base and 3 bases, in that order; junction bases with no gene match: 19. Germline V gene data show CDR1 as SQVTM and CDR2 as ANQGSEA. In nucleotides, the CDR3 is TGCAGCGTTGAAGGGGTTGGTAGCGGGAGAGGGTCGGGTTTCTACAATGAGCAGTTCTTC. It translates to CSVEGVGSGRGSGFYNEQFF.

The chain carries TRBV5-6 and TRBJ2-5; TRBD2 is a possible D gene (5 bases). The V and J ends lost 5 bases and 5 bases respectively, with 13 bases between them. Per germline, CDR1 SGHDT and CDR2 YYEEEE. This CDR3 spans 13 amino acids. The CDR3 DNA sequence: TGTGCCAGCAGACTAGACACTGAGGAGACCCAGTACTTC. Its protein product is CASRLDTEETQYF.

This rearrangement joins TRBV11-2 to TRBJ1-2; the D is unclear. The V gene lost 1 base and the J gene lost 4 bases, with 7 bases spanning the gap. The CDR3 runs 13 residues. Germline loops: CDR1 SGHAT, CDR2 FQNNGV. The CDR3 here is CASSLGRAYGYTF. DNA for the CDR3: TGTGCCAGCAGCTTAGGGAGGGCCTATGGCTACACCTTC.

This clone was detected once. CDR3 loop: CASSVLYDTGELFF. The CDR3 coding sequence is TGTGCCAGCAGCGTCCTCTACGACACCGGGGAGCTGTTTTTT. V and J are TRBV9 and TRBJ2-2; D uncertain. The CDR3 loop spans 14 amino acids. The ends were cut back, 2 bases at V and 3 bases at J, with 8 bases in the middle. Germline-derived CDR1 and CDR2 are SGDLS and YYNGEE.

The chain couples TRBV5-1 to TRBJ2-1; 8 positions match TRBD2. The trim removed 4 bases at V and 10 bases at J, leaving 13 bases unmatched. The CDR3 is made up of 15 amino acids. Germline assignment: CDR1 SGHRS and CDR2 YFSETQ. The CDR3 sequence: CASSVLAGSLGEQFF. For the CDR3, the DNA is TGCGCCAGCAGCGTATTAGCGGGGTCCCTCGGGGAGCAGTTCTTC.

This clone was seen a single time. In nucleotides, the CDR3 is TGTGCCAGCAGTGACCAACAGGGACGATACGAGCAGTACTTC. Amino acid sequence: CASSDQQGRYEQYF. The chain employs TRBV6-1 and TRBJ2-7, with D possibly matching TRBD1 (6 bases). The CDR3 runs to 14 residues. Germline V lookup: CDR1 MNHNS, CDR2 SASEGT. Trimming shortened V by 3 bases and J by 4 bases, and 13 bases separated the two germline ends.

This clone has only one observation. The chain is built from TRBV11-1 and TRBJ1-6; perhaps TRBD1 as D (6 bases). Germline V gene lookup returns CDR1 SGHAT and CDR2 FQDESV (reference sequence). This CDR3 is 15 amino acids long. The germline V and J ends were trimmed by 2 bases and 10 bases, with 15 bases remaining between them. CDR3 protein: CASSLITGLTSPLHF. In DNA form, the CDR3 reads TGTGCCAGCAGCTTAATCACAGGGTTGACATCACCCCTCCACTTT.

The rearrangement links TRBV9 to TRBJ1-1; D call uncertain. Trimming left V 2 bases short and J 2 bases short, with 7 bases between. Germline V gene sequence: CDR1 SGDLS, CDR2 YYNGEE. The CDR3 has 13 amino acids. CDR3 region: CASSVWGNTEAFF. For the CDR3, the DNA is TGTGCCAGCAGCGTTTGGGGAAACACTGAAGCTTTCTTT.

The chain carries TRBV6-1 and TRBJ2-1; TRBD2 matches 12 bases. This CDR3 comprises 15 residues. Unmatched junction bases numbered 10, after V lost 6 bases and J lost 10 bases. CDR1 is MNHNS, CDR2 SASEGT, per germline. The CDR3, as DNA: TGTGCCAGCAGCGCAGGACTAGCGGGATTAAGCGAGCAGTTCTTC. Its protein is CASSAGLAGLSEQFF.

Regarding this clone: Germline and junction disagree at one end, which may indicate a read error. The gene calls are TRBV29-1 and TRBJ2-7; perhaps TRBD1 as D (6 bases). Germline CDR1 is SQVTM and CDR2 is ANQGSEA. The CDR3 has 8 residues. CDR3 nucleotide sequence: TGCAGCAGGGACACCCCCCCCTTC. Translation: CSRDTPPF.